The 15 T cell receptor beta chains below all came from one sample that was sequenced in a study of T cell repertoires in cytomegalovirus infection. Using its own MiXCR run on the reads, TCRdb lists one record per CDR3 protein. The data show 600,000 to 700,000 distinct CDR3 sequences, around a third seen once. No antigens are known for them. The material was cultured PBMCs, obtained from culture after CMV antigen stimulation. These receptors came from a human donor in good health (CMV status not recorded). Some clones in this sample may be carry-over from other donors' samples.

The table lists this clonotype with a few counts. The chain recombines TRBV6-1 with TRBJ2-7, with a weak D call TRBD2 (5 bases). Germline loops: CDR1 MNHNS, CDR2 SASEGT. This CDR3 spans 14 amino acids. Trimming removed 4 bases at V and 3 bases at J, with 13 bases between. The CDR3 region has the DNA TGTGCCAGCAGTGCTGGACTCCACCTCTACGAGCAGTACTTC. It encodes CASSAGLHLYEQYF.

The chain links TRBV19 to TRBJ2-6; 7 nucleotides match TRBD1. The CDR3 is made up of 14 amino acids. The J segment lost 0 bases and the V segment lost 8 bases, leaving 1 base of the junction unmatched. Germline V gives CDR1 LNHDA, CDR2 SQIVND (reference sequence). Here the CDR3 reads CASDRASGANVLTF. DNA of the CDR3: TGTGCCAGTGACAGGGCCTCTGGGGCCAACGTCCTGACTTTC.

This clonotype appeared a few times. J is TRBJ1-1 and V is TRBV6-1, with a possible D match to TRBD1 (6 bases). Germline V CDR1 and CDR2: MNHNS, SASEGT. The CDR3 has 15 amino acids. V lost 4 bases and J 3 bases, leaving 15 bases between the germline ends. CDR3 loop: CASSGGHRTYTEAFF. The DNA for the CDR3 is TGTGCCAGCAGTGGGGGACACCGAACATACACTGAAGCTTTCTTT.

This chain joins TRBV7-2 and TRBJ2-3; 7 bases are shared with TRBD2. Germline assignment: CDR1 SGHTA and CDR2 FQGNSA. J gave up 0 bases and V 5 bases, and 11 bases lay outside the gene matches. The CDR3 spans 17 residues. CDR3 in DNA: TGTGCCAGCAGCGTTAGTTTCCTAGCGGTGAGCACAGATACGCAGTATTTT. Residues: CASSVSFLAVSTDTQYF. Looking up the rest from reference TRBV7-2 and TRBJ2-3 gives the full variable domain: GAGVSQSPSNKVTEKGKDVELRCDPISGHTALYWYRQSLGQGLEFLIYFQGNSAPDKSGLPSDRFSAERTGGSVSTLTIQRTQQEDSAVYLCASSVSFLAVSTDTQYFGPGTRLTVL.

The J gene is TRBJ1-4, the V gene TRBV12-3 or TRBV12-4, with TRBD1 identical over 10 bases. The CDR3 consists of 15 residues. Trimming cost V 5 bases and J 7 bases; bases outside gene matches: 7. The CDR3 here is CASSLGQGVSEKLFF. Written as DNA, the CDR3 is TGTGCCAGCAGTCTCGGACAGGGGGTCTCTGAAAAACTGTTTTTT.

This clonotype was counted a few times. V gene TRBV18 combines with J gene TRBJ1-5; D call uncertain. Germline loops: CDR1 KGHSH, CDR2 LQKENI. The CDR3 runs 14 residues. The V end lost 2 bases, the J end lost 0 bases, and 5 bases lay between the germline ends. DNA for the CDR3: TGTGCCAGCTCACCAGGGTTTAGCAATCAGCCCCAGCATTTT. Its protein is CASSPGFSNQPQHF.

This clonotype was found once. A much larger clone lies a single base off, so this may be a read error. The chain links TRBV7-2 to TRBJ2-3; D not certain. Germline assignment: CDR1 SGHTA and CDR2 FQGNSA. CDR3 length equals 16 residues. The DNA of the CDR3 is TGTGCCAGCAGCTTAGGACCCAAGCCGGGCACAGATACGCGGTATTTT. Protein sequence: CASSLGPKPGTDTRYF.

The chain joins TRBV7-2 to TRBJ2-5, with D perhaps given as TRBD1 or TRBD2 (5 bases each). The V gene's germline CDR1 is SGHTA and CDR2 FQGNSA. V lost 6 bases to trimming and J lost 2 bases, with 13 bases between them. The CDR3 totals 14 residues. CDR3 DNA: TGTGCCAGCAGACGGCAGGGCGGGCAAGAGACCCAGTACTTC. Translation gives CASRRQGGQETQYF. The variable domain in full, completed from reference TRBV7-2 and TRBJ2-5, reads GAGVSQSPSNKVTEKGKDVELRCDPISGHTALYWYRQSLGQGLEFLIYFQGNSAPDKSGLPSDRFSAERTGGSVSTLTIQRTQQEDSAVYLCASRRQGGQETQYFGPGTRLLVL.

The count of this clonotype is one. The J gene is TRBJ2-3, the V gene TRBV12-3 or TRBV12-4, with D possibly being TRBD1 (5 bases). This CDR3 comprises 14 residues. V gave up 10 bases and J gave up 3 bases, with 17 bases separating them. The CDR3 loop is CATTKRRVTDTQYF. The CDR3 coding sequence is TGTGCCACCACCAAACGCAGGGTAACAGATACGCAGTATTTT.

This CDR3 is CASSVGDVFTDTQYF. CDR3 nucleotides: TGTGCCAGCAGCGTGGGGGACGTGTTCACAGATACGCAGTATTTT. V is TRBV9 and J is TRBJ2-3; the D gene could be TRBD1 or TRBD2 (5 bases each). Germline V lookup: CDR1 SGDLS, CDR2 YYNGEE. V gave up 2 bases and J gave up 2 bases, with 12 bases separating them. The length of the CDR3 is 15 residues.

This chain uses TRBV7-6 with TRBJ2-7; D tentatively reads TRBD1 or TRBD2 (6 bases each). The CDR3 is 15 residues long. The ends were cut back, 6 bases at V and 1 base at J, with 16 bases in the middle. Germline V CDR1 and CDR2: SGHVS, FNYEAQ. The CDR3 coding sequence is TGTGCCAGCAGTCAAACAGGGACTTGGTCCTACGAGCAGTACTTC. Its protein is CASSQTGTWSYEQYF.

This clonotype was found many times. This chain uses TRBV7-2 with TRBJ2-5; possibly TRBD1 or TRBD2 for D (5 bases each). CDR1 SGHTA and CDR2 FQGNSA come from the germline V gene. The CDR3 runs to 13 residues. The V end lost 4 bases, the J end lost 5 bases, and 11 bases lay between the germline ends. CDR3 in amino acids: CASSSPGPETQYF. CDR3 sequence (DNA): TGTGCCAGCAGCTCGCCGGGACCCGAGACCCAGTACTTC.

V gene TRBV29-1 combines with J gene TRBJ2-1; D possibly matches TRBD1 or TRBD2 (5 bases each). The CDR3 runs 13 residues. Deletions cut 6 bases from V and 1 base from J, with 10 bases between. Germline CDR1 SQVTM, CDR2 ANQGSEA. CDR3 bases: TGCAGCGTCGGGACGGAGTCCTACAATGAGCAGTTCTTC. It specifies CSVGTESYNEQFF.

This clonotype was recorded many times. The chain uses TRBV7-6 and TRBJ2-5, with D perhaps matching TRBD2 (5 bases). V shed 1 base and J shed 4 bases, with 7 bases lying between them. Germline V gene data show CDR1 as SGHVS and CDR2 as FNYEAQ. CDR3 length equals 13 residues. CDR3 loop: CASSLVARETQYF. The CDR3 DNA sequence: TGTGCCAGCAGCTTAGTAGCGAGAGAGACCCAGTACTTC.

This clonotype was observed a handful of times. The chain recombines TRBV6-1 with TRBJ2-1, with a possible D match to TRBD2 (5 bases). Germline values: CDR1 MNHNS, CDR2 SASEGT. This CDR3 is 15 amino acids long. Trimming left V 4 bases short and J 5 bases short, with 15 bases between. CDR3 loop: CASSAGPQTNNEQFF. CDR3 DNA: TGTGCCAGCAGTGCTGGGCCCCAGACTAACAATGAGCAGTTCTTC.